This T cell receptor (beta chain) was sequenced in a study of blood T cell repertoires in COVID-19. The overall study: Spain, Italy and the United States supplied samples that represented acute and convalescent COVID-19. Sample material is recorded as cDNA or gDNA derived from T cells, B-cell-depleted T cells, or PBMCs.

Methods used by the authors: Reference gene primers were amplified, and this amplification served to estimate nucleated cell counts. Method: immunoSEQ multiplex PCR; TCRdb's copy keeps in-frame clones and lacks some. V, J and clone size derive from that table, while D and trimming were established from the DNA sequence. The repertoire consists of about 210,000 clones, with almost 85% occurring once and the leading ten covering approximately 8.1%. The V and J ends lost 4 bases and 8 bases respectively, with 11 bases between them. Germline V gives CDR1 SEHNR, CDR2 FQNEAQ (reference sequence). The CDR3 is 13 residues long.

The receptor was derived from a woman aged 45-65 years with active or convalescent COVID-19. The source material was peripheral blood. This chain connects TRBV7-9 to TRBJ1-4, with D unresolved. CDR3 sequence: CASSSPWREKLFF. The CDR3 nucleotides read TGTGCCAGCAGCTCCCCTTGGAGGGAAAAACTGTTTTTT.